Below are 19 T cell receptor beta chains sequenced from a single sample in a study of cytomegalovirus exposure and HLA in healthy donors. It was with 60 Vbeta and 13 Jbeta primers that the PCR ran. Measured with immunoSEQ multiplex PCR; TCRdb has only the in-frame clones, and not every one. The sample gives about 190,000 clones, roughly 86% of which show up once; around 3.6% is in the top ten. Sequenced input: PBMCs. These receptors were collected from a man aged 35-49 years in good health and CMV-seropositive.

The chain has TRBV6-1 and TRBJ1-5, with D unclear. Germline V gives CDR1 MNHNS, CDR2 SASEGT. Trimming shortened V by 6 bases and J by 3 bases, and 12 bases separated the two germline ends. The CDR3 consists of 14 residues. The CDR3 coding sequence is TGTGCCAGCAGACCTCTCCGGTTCAATCAGCCCCAGCATTTT. Translated: CASRPLRFNQPQHF.

The sample holds a few counts of this clone. The chain combines TRBV10-3 with TRBJ1-3; TRBD1 is a possible D gene (5 bases). The V gene lost 10 bases and the J gene lost 4 bases, with 11 bases spanning the gap. CDR3 length equals 12 residues. Looked up from germline, CDR1 is ENHRY and CDR2 is SYGVKD. CDR3 sequence reads: CATGGAGNTIYF. The DNA of the CDR3 is TGTGCCACCGGCGGGGCCGGAAACACCATATATTTT.

V gene TRBV10-1 combines with J gene TRBJ2-1; 7 bases are a match to TRBD2. Germline V gene data show CDR1 as WNHNN and CDR2 as SYGVQD (reference sequence). The V gene end was trimmed by 2 bases and the J gene end by 3 bases; junction bases not matched to a gene: 7. CDR3 length: 16 amino acids. The CDR3 loop reads CASSENLAGDYNEQFF. The DNA for the CDR3 is TGCGCCAGCAGTGAGAATTTGGCGGGGGACTACAATGAGCAGTTCTTC.

V gene TRBV6-5 combines with J gene TRBJ1-6; no definite D call. The V and J ends lost 3 bases and 8 bases respectively, with 5 bases between them. Germline lookup yields CDR1 MNHEY and CDR2 SVGAGI. The CDR3 sequence is 12 residues long. The CDR3 sequence: CASSYKHSPLHF. The CDR3 DNA reads TGTGCCAGCAGTTATAAGCATTCACCCCTCCACTTT.

The J gene is TRBJ1-1, the V gene TRBV2, with 7 bases lining up with TRBD1. Germline values: CDR1 SNHLY, CDR2 FYNNEI. V gave up 5 bases and J gave up 3 bases; unmatched junction bases: 3. The CDR3 contains 13 residues. The CDR3 region has the DNA TGTGCCAGCAGTTTCCAGGGGGACACTGAAGCTTTCTTT. Its protein is CASSFQGDTEAFF.

This clone was observed a few times. J is TRBJ1-5 and V is TRBV14; D not resolved. Trimming cost V 2 bases and J 0 bases, with 17 bases left between them. Germline assignment: CDR1 SGHDN and CDR2 FVKESK. The CDR3 is 18 amino acids. DNA for the CDR3: TGTGCCAGCAGCCAATCGATCGGGGAGGACGCTAGCAATCAGCCCCAGCATTTT. The encoded protein is CASSQSIGEDASNQPQHF.

This chain joins TRBV9 and TRBJ2-1; D perhaps matches TRBD2 (6 bases). Germline CDR1 and CDR2: SGDLS and YYNGEE. Trimming stripped 4 bases from V and 3 bases from J, with 14 bases between. CDR3 length equals 15 residues. CDR3 residues: CASSKGGVSYNEQFF. The CDR3, as DNA: TGTGCCAGCAGCAAAGGAGGGGTAAGCTACAATGAGCAGTTCTTC.

The CDR3 loop is CASPSRDEQYF. CDR3 sequence (DNA): TGTGCCAGCCCCTCCCGGGACGAGCAGTACTTC. This sequence joins TRBV27 and TRBJ2-7; D call uncertain. With 8 bases removed from V and 5 bases from J, the gap between germline ends came to 10 bases. Germline V gene sequence: CDR1 MNHEY, CDR2 SMNVEV (reference sequence). The length of the CDR3 is 11 residues.

Comments on this clone: The sample contains more than one DNA sequence encoding this CDR3. V gene TRBV27 combines with J gene TRBJ1-2, with 11 bases matching TRBD1. Germline trimming cut 3 bases from V and 2 bases from J; bases unmatched to any gene: 2. From germline, CDR1 is MNHEY and CDR2 SMNVEV (reference sequence). This CDR3 contains 15 residues. The CDR3 loop is CASSFGTGGNYGYTF. CDR3 coding DNA: TGTGCCAGCAGTTTCGGGACAGGGGGAAACTATGGCTACACCTTC.

The chain uses TRBV30 and TRBJ1-5; D is possibly TRBD1 (5 bases). CDR3 length: 14 residues. Germline CDR1 GTSNPN, CDR2 SVGIG (reference sequence). The V and J ends lost 2 bases and 0 bases respectively, with 8 bases between them. As DNA, the CDR3 is TGTGCCTGGAGTCCAGGGCATAGCAATCAGCCCCAGCATTTT. It translates to CAWSPGHSNQPQHF. Looking up the rest from reference TRBV30 and TRBJ1-5 gives the full variable domain: SQTIHQWPATLVQPVGSPLSLECTVEGTSNPNLYWYRQAAGRGLQLLFYSVGIGQISSEVPQNLSASRPQDRQFILSSKKLLLSDSGFYLCAWSPGHSNQPQHFGDGTRLSIL.

V usage is TRBV29-1 and J usage is TRBJ1-4, with 9 bases matching TRBD1. Trimming took 0 bases from V and 7 from J; bases not matched to a gene: 6. The germline gives CDR1 SQVTM, CDR2 ANQGSEA. The CDR3 runs 15 residues. In DNA, the CDR3 is TGCAGCGTTGAAGATCATTCGACAGGGGGTGAAAAACTGTTTTTT. Amino acid sequence: CSVEDHSTGGEKLFF.

The chain is built from TRBV7-8 and TRBJ1-1; D is perhaps TRBD1 (5 bases). Deletions cut 4 bases from V and 2 bases from J, with 17 bases between. In germline, CDR1 is SGHVS, CDR2 FQNEAQ. The CDR3 spans 16 residues. The CDR3 here is CASSSRYTGVNTEAFF. In nucleotides, the CDR3 is TGTGCCAGCAGCTCACGTTACACAGGAGTTAACACTGAAGCTTTCTTT.

The chain combines TRBV5-6 with TRBJ2-7; 7 bases are shared with TRBD1. Germline CDR1 SGHDT, CDR2 YYEEEE. Trimming at V came to 1 base and at J to 2 bases, leaving 0 bases not matched to a gene. This CDR3 contains 13 residues. CDR3 in amino acids: CASSLQGAYEQYF. In DNA form, the CDR3 reads TGTGCCAGCAGCTTGCAGGGGGCCTACGAGCAGTACTTC.

The chain carries TRBV19 and TRBJ2-3; a weak D match, TRBD2 (6 bases). CDR3 size: 15 residues. Trimming stripped 5 bases from V and 0 bases from J, with 12 bases between. Germline V gives CDR1 LNHDA, CDR2 SQIVND (reference sequence). For the CDR3, the DNA is TGTGCCAGTAGTGCCTTCGGGACTAGCACAGATACGCAGTATTTT. It specifies CASSAFGTSTDTQYF.

This clone occurred once. The CDR3 loop reads CASSTGTSVDTQYF. Written as DNA, the CDR3 is TGTGCCAGCAGCACCGGGACTAGCGTAGATACGCAGTATTTT. The rearrangement joins TRBV4-2 to TRBJ2-3; TRBD2 agrees at 10 bases. Looked up from germline, CDR1 is LGHNA and CDR2 is YNFKEQ. This CDR3 is built from 14 residues. Trimming at V came to 5 bases and at J to 5 bases, leaving 4 bases not matched to a gene.

V usage is TRBV4-1 and J usage is TRBJ1-4; no definite D call. From germline, CDR1 is MGHRA and CDR2 YSYEKL. CDR3 length: 17 residues. The germline V and J ends were trimmed by 0 bases and 7 bases, with 18 bases remaining between them. This CDR3 is CASSQDHGVGLIEKLFF. The CDR3 region has the DNA TGCGCCAGCAGCCAAGATCACGGGGTTGGGCTAATTGAAAAACTGTTTTTT.

This clone was seen more than once but under ten times. The gene calls are TRBV5-1 and TRBJ2-7; maybe TRBD1 (6 bases). Trimming stripped 3 bases from V and 2 bases from J, with 21 bases between. Germline V gene data show CDR1 as SGHRS and CDR2 as YFSETQ. The CDR3 sequence is 17 residues long. The CDR3 reads CASSYGQHNSGAYEQYF. DNA for the CDR3: TGCGCCAGCAGCTACGGACAGCACAATTCGGGTGCCTACGAGCAGTACTTC.

The rearrangement joins TRBV5-6 to TRBJ1-3; D is possibly TRBD1 (6 bases). V lost 0 bases and J lost 4, with 11 bases in between. CDR3 length equals 15 residues. Germline-derived CDR1 and CDR2 are SGHDT and YYEEEE. CDR3 in amino acids: CASSLDLGAGNTIYF. The CDR3 DNA is TGTGCCAGCAGCTTGGACTTGGGGGCAGGAAACACCATATATTTT.

The V call is TRBV19, the J call TRBJ2-2; 9 nucleotides agree with TRBD1. V trimming: 6 bases; J trimming: 0 bases; junction bases outside the gene matches: 2. Germline loops: CDR1 LNHDA, CDR2 SQIVND (reference sequence). The CDR3 is 15 amino acids. The CDR3 loop is CASSWDRANTGELFF. CDR3 nucleotide sequence: TGTGCCAGTAGCTGGGACAGGGCGAACACCGGGGAGCTGTTTTTT.